One TCR beta chain is described in this entry. This specimen comes from a study of blood T cell repertoires in COVID-19. Study-level information: The analysed material was cDNA or gDNA that came from T cells, B-cell-depleted T cells, or PBMCs.

The CDR3 consists of 15 residues. The germline CDR1 and CDR2 sequences are MNHEY and SVGAGI. V shed 0 bases and J shed 0 bases, with 8 bases lying between them. How the authors handled the data: By means of reference gene primer amplification, nucleated cell counts were estimated. TCRdb keeps only in-frame clones here, not all; method: immunoSEQ multiplex PCR. V, J and clone size were drawn from that table, and D and trimming were deduced from the DNA. The table includes around 15,000 clones, 85% to 90% detected once. V and J are TRBV6-5 and TRBJ1-2; D is unresolved. This sequence was found in a man aged 60 to 69 with acute or convalescent COVID-19. The sample taken for sequencing was peripheral blood. CDR3 protein: CASSYSGQTNYGYTF. CDR3 DNA: TGTGCCAGCAGTTACTCTGGGCAGACTAACTATGGCTACACCTTC.